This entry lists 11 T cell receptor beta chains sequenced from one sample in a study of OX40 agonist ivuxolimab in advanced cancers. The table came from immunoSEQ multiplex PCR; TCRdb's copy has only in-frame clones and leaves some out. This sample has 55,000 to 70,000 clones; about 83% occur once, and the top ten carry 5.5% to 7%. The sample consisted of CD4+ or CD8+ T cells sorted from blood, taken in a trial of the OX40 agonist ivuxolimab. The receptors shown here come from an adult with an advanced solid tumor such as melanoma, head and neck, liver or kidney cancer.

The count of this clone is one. Here the CDR3 reads CSASFPDYSNLIGANVLTF. For the CDR3, the DNA is TGCAGCGCCTCGTTCCCCGACTACTCAAACCTTATTGGGGCCAACGTCCTGACTTTC. The chain carries TRBV29-1 and TRBJ2-6; perhaps TRBD2 as D (5 bases). The germline gives CDR1 SQVTM, CDR2 ANQGSEA. The length of the CDR3 is 19 residues. Trimming took 7 bases from V and 3 from J, leaving 28 bases between them.

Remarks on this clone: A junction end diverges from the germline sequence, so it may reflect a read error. This CDR3 reads CASSSGAANKKLFF. The CDR3 nucleotides read TGTGCCAGCAGTTCAGGGGCCGCTAATAAAAAACTGTTTTTT. V and J are TRBV28 and TRBJ1-4, with D perhaps TRBD1 (6 bases). The CDR3 has 14 residues. Looked up from germline, CDR1 is MDHEN and CDR2 is SYDVKM.

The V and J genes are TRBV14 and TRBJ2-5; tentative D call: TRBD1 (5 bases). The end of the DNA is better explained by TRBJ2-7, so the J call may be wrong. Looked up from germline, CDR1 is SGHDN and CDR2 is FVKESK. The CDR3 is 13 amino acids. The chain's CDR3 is CASSQQGPYEQYF. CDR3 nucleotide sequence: TGTGCCAGCAGCCAACAGGGTCCCTACGAGCAGTACTTC.

The CDR3 nucleotides are TGTGCCAGCAGCCCACTCCCGACAGGGGCATATAATTCACCCCTCCACTTT. Encoded protein: CASSPLPTGAYNSPLHF. The chain has TRBV7-8 and TRBJ1-6; 8 bases agree with TRBD1. The CDR3 loop spans 17 amino acids. V trimming: 5 bases; J trimming: 4 bases; junction bases outside the gene matches: 10. The germline CDR1 and CDR2 sequences are SGHVS and FQNEAQ.

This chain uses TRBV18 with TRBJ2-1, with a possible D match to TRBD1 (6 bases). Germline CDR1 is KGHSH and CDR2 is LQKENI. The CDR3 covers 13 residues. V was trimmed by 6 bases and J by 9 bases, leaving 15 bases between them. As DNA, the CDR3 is TGTGCCAGCTCGTTTACACTGGGGGCTGAGCAGTTCTTC. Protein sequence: CASSFTLGAEQFF.

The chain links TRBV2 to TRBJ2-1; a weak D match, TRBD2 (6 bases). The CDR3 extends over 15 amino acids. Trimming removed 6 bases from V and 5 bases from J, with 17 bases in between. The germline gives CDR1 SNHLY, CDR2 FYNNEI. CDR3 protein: CASRWGGIRDNEQFF. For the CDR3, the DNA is TGTGCCAGCAGATGGGGCGGGATTAGGGACAATGAGCAGTTCTTC.

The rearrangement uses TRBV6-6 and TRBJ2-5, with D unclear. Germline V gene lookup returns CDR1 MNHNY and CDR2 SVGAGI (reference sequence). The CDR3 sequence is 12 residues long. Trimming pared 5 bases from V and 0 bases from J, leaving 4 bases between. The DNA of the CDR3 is TGTGCCAGCAGTGCGAACCAAGAGACCCAGTACTTC. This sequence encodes CASSANQETQYF.

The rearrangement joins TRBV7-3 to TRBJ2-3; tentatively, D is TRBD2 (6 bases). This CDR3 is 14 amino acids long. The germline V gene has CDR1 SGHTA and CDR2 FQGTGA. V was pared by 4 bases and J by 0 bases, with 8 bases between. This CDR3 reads CASSSGTSTDTQYF. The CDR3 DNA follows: TGTGCCAGCAGCTCCGGGACTAGCACAGATACGCAGTATTTT.

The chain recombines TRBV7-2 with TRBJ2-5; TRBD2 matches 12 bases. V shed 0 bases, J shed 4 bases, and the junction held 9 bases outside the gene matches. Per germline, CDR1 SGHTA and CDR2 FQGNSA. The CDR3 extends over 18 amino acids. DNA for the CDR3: TGTGCCAGCAGCTTAGCGACCCGGCCTAGCGGGAGGGCAGAGACCCAGTACTTC. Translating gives CASSLATRPSGRAETQYF.

For the CDR3, the DNA is TGTGCCATCGGGAGAGGACAGGATCCCACCGGGGAGCTGTTTTTT. It specifies CAIGRGQDPTGELFF. This chain connects TRBV10-3 to TRBJ2-2, with 7 bases matching TRBD1. The trim removed 8 bases at V and 4 bases at J, leaving 10 bases unmatched. Per germline, CDR1 ENHRY and CDR2 SYGVKD. The CDR3 is 15 amino acids.

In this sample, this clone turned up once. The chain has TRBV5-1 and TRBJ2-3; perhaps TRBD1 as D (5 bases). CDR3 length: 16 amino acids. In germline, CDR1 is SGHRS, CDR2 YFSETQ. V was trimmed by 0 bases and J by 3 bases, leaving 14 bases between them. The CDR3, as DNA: TGCGCCAGCAGCTTGGGGACAAAAGCTGGAACAGATACGCAGTATTTT. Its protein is CASSLGTKAGTDTQYF.